What follows are 17 T cell receptor beta chains derived from one specimen sequenced in a study of cytomegalovirus exposure and HLA in healthy donors. The PCR contained 60 Vbeta and 13 Jbeta primers. This table comes from immunoSEQ multiplex PCR, and its TCRdb copy is limited to in-frame clones, with some not included. The profile shows approximately 190,000 clones, over 60% of them singletons. The sample taken for sequencing was PBMCs. All receptors come from a woman aged 30 to 39 in good health and CMV-seropositive.

The table lists this clone with a few counts. V is TRBV19 and J is TRBJ2-1, with 10 nucleotides matching TRBD1. There are 15 residues in the CDR3. Unmatched junction bases numbered 5, after V lost 5 bases and J lost 4 bases. The germline V gene encodes CDR1 LNHDA and CDR2 SQIVND (reference sequence). Written as DNA, the CDR3 is TGTGCCAGTAGTGTAAGGGACAGGGGATACAATGAGCAGTTCTTC. It encodes CASSVRDRGYNEQFF.

The rearrangement links TRBV7-3 to TRBJ2-3; TRBD2 might be the D (6 bases). This CDR3 region has 15 residues. The germline V gene has CDR1 SGHTA and CDR2 FQGTGA. Trimming cost V 3 bases and J 6 bases, with 16 bases left between them. DNA for the CDR3: TGTGCCAGCAGCTTCTTAGCGGAGCGAGGGGATACGCAGTATTTT. This translates into CASSFLAERGDTQYF.

The gene calls are TRBV19 and TRBJ1-2; 9 nucleotides agree with TRBD1. CDR1 and CDR2 from the germline V gene are LNHDA and SQIVND (reference sequence). The V segment lost 6 bases and the J segment 5 bases; nucleotides outside the gene matches: 7. The length of the CDR3 is 14 residues. The CDR3 protein is CASRDRQGGYGYTF. The CDR3 coding sequence is TGTGCCAGTAGAGATCGACAGGGGGGATATGGCTACACCTTC.

This clone has only a few counts. The chain employs TRBV7-9 and TRBJ1-2, with TRBD1 matching over 8 bases. This CDR3 is 15 amino acids long. Germline lookup yields CDR1 SEHNR and CDR2 FQNEAQ (reference sequence). The junction had 11 bases not matched to a gene; V was cut back by 3 bases and J by 8 bases. This chain's CDR3 is CASSFHLDRVGGYTF. CDR3 coding DNA: TGTGCCAGCAGCTTTCATTTGGACAGGGTCGGGGGCTACACCTTC.

The chain uses TRBV15 and TRBJ2-5; TRBD2 is a possible D gene (6 bases). Trimming shortened V by 0 bases and J by 5 bases, and 22 bases separated the two germline ends. This CDR3 has 18 residues. Germline V gene lookup returns CDR1 LNHNV and CDR2 YYDKDF (reference sequence). As DNA, the CDR3 is TGTGCCACCAGCAGAGATAGGTACGGGGGTCCCTCAGGGGAGACCCAGTACTTC. Residues: CATSRDRYGGPSGETQYF.

The chain has TRBV10-3 and TRBJ2-5, with D perhaps matching TRBD2 (6 bases). Germline V CDR1 and CDR2: ENHRY, SYGVKD. This CDR3 has 14 amino acids. V was shortened by 6 bases and J by 4 bases, with 15 bases between the two germline ends. CDR3 residues: CAIRASASGETQYF. In DNA form, the CDR3 reads TGTGCCATCAGGGCTAGCGCCTCAGGAGAGACCCAGTACTTC.

This clone came up a few times. This chain connects TRBV27 to TRBJ1-2; maybe TRBD1 (6 bases). The CDR3 consists of 12 residues. Germline V gives CDR1 MNHEY, CDR2 SMNVEV (reference sequence). Trimming stripped 7 bases from V and 2 bases from J, with 8 bases between. In DNA form, the CDR3 reads TGTGCCAGCAAAGGACAGAACTATGGCTACACCTTC. As protein: CASKGQNYGYTF.

V gene TRBV7-9 combines with J gene TRBJ1-1; possibly TRBD1 for D (5 bases). From germline, CDR1 is SEHNR and CDR2 FQNEAQ (reference sequence). The CDR3 runs to 13 residues. The ends were cut back, 5 bases at V and 11 bases at J, with 18 bases in the middle. CDR3 DNA sequence: TGTGCCAGCAGCCCTGCGTCCTGGGAGGGGGCTTTCTTT. Translation gives CASSPASWEGAFF.

V and J are TRBV5-1 and TRBJ2-3; 8 bases line up with TRBD1. Germline CDR1 is SGHRS and CDR2 is YFSETQ. This CDR3 comprises 16 residues. The V and J ends lost 4 bases and 6 bases, in that order; junction bases with no gene match: 13. The CDR3 DNA follows: TGCGCCAGCAGCGCCGGACAGGGTCCCTTTGTGGATACGCAGTATTTT. Translated: CASSAGQGPFVDTQYF.

The chain links TRBV7-3 to TRBJ2-1, with D maybe TRBD2 (7 bases). Germline V CDR1 and CDR2: SGHTA, FQGTGA. CDR3 size: 14 residues. The ends were cut back, 5 bases at V and 5 bases at J, with 13 bases in the middle. CDR3 bases: TGTGCCAGCAGCCCGTTAGGGGGGGACAATGAGCAGTTCTTC. Residues: CASSPLGGDNEQFF.

The CDR3 here is CSVEKESPYEQYF. CDR3 DNA: TGCAGCGTGGAGAAAGAGAGCCCCTACGAGCAGTACTTC. J is TRBJ2-7 and V is TRBV29-1, with no clear D. V was clipped by 6 bases and J by 2 bases, with 14 bases between them. The CDR3 covers 13 residues. Germline V CDR1 and CDR2: SQVTM, ANQGSEA.

The genes are TRBV28 and TRBJ2-7; D possibly corresponds to TRBD1 (5 bases). The V gene's germline CDR1 is MDHEN and CDR2 SYDVKM. Trimming pared 8 bases from V and 3 bases from J, leaving 23 bases between. This CDR3 is built from 16 residues. CDR3 DNA: TGTGCCAGCGATACCAAGAACCTGACAGTATACTACGAGCAGTACTTC. The encoded protein is CASDTKNLTVYYEQYF. The full variable domain, rest sourced from reference TRBV28 and TRBJ2-7, is DVKVTQSSRYLVKRTGEKVFLECVQDMDHENMFWYRQDPGLGLRLIYFSYDVKMKEKGDIPEGYSVSREKKERFSLILESASTNQTSMYLCASDTKNLTVYYEQYFGPGTRLTVT.

The chain couples TRBV30 to TRBJ2-3; 8 bases line up with TRBD1. CDR1 and CDR2 from the germline V gene are GTSNPN and SVGIG (reference sequence). The CDR3 has 14 residues. Unmatched junction bases numbered 4, after V lost 5 bases and J lost 0 bases. The CDR3 nucleotides are TGTGCCTGGGGACAGGGCTCTAGCACAGATACGCAGTATTTT. Encoded protein: CAWGQGSSTDTQYF.

The gene calls are TRBV30 and TRBJ1-5; D possibly corresponds to TRBD1 (5 bases). Trimming took off 2 bases at V and 6 bases at J, with 14 bases between the two ends. Germline V gene lookup returns CDR1 GTSNPN and CDR2 SVGIG (reference sequence). The CDR3 sequence is 14 residues long. The CDR3 sequence is CAWSPWGGSQPQHF. The CDR3 coding sequence is TGTGCCTGGAGTCCCTGGGGGGGTTCTCAGCCCCAGCATTTT.

This clone has only a few counts. J is TRBJ1-1 and V is TRBV7-9; 7 bases agree with TRBD1. J gave up 3 bases and V 8 bases, and 15 bases lay outside the gene matches. The CDR3 loop spans 16 amino acids. Germline-derived CDR1 and CDR2 are SEHNR and FQNEAQ (reference sequence). CDR3 in DNA: TGTGCCAGCGAATCCGGAATTGGACAGGACCACACTGAAGCTTTCTTT. Protein: CASESGIGQDHTEAFF.

The V gene is TRBV6-5, the J gene TRBJ1-2; D is possibly TRBD1 (5 bases). Trimming took 6 bases from V and 5 from J, leaving 19 bases between them. This CDR3 comprises 15 residues. Germline V lookup: CDR1 MNHEY, CDR2 SVGAGI. CDR3 nucleotide sequence: TGTGCCAGCAGCTACCCGGGACTGGGTGCTTATGGCTACACCTTC. This sequence encodes CASSYPGLGAYGYTF.

This chain links TRBV19 with TRBJ1-1, with D perhaps TRBD1 (6 bases). Germline V gene sequence: CDR1 LNHDA, CDR2 SQIVND (reference sequence). Trimming took 4 bases from V and 1 from J, leaving 10 bases between them. CDR3 length: 14 residues. CDR3 DNA sequence: TGTGCCAGTAGTACCCAGGGGCGGAACACTGAAGCTTTCTTT. Translation gives CASSTQGRNTEAFF.